A selection of T cell receptor beta chains follows, all from one sample in a study of blood T cell repertoires in COVID-19. Produced via immunoSEQ multiplex PCR; TCRdb's table is partial and in-frame only. The data show some 500,000 clones, approximately 90% seen once. The sequenced sample was PBMCs or T cells enriched from blood (not recorded which). These receptors were obtained from a woman aged 40 to 55 who had recovered from COVID-19. The CDR3 runs from the conserved cysteine through the conserved F or W. A D gene is named only where the DNA matches it firmly. Rows may omit the clone size; those that give it use once, few, many or a size class.

abundance	v_gene	len	j_gene	d_gene	CDR3aa	CDR3nt
-	TRBV18	14	TRBJ2-3	TRBD1	CASSPTGGTDTQYF	TGTGCCAGCTCACCGACAGGGGGCACAGATACGCAGTATTTT
-	TRBV24-1	20	TRBJ2-3	TRBD2	CATSDLSARPGRAGADTQYF	TGTGCCACCAGTGATTTGTCCGCCCGCCCGGGCAGGGCGGGAGCCGATACGCAGTATTTT
-	TRBV19	14	TRBJ1-1	TRBD1	CASSIDGTGGEAFF	TGTGCCAGTAGTATAGACGGGACAGGCGGTGAAGCTTTCTTT
-	TRBV20-1	12	TRBJ1-5	-	CSASRGNQPQHF	TGCAGTGCTAGTAGGGGGAATCAGCCCCAGCATTTT
few	TRBV27	14	TRBJ1-5	-	CASSPLGTNQPQHF	TGTGCCAGCAGCCCCCTAGGAACCAATCAGCCCCAGCATTTT
-	TRBV7-2	13	TRBJ1-6	-	CAGGSSYNSPLHF	TGTGCCGGCGGGAGCTCCTATAATTCACCCCTCCACTTT
-	TRBV9	14	TRBJ2-5	-	CASSVVSSGETQYF	TGTGCCAGCAGCGTAGTAAGTAGCGGAGAGACCCAGTACTTC
-	TRBV14	15	TRBJ2-7	TRBD2	CASSQVGREAYEQYF	TGTGCCAGCAGCCAAGTCGGGCGGGAGGCCTACGAGCAGTACTTC
few	TRBV11-2	13	TRBJ2-5	-	CASSFGQQETQYF	TGTGCCAGCAGCTTTGGACAGCAAGAGACCCAGTACTTC
-	TRBV2	13	TRBJ2-5	TRBD2	CASSGTSGETQYF	TGTGCCAGCAGTGGTACTAGCGGCGAGACCCAGTACTTC
once	TRBV9	17	TRBJ2-6	-	CASSLRPTVAGANVLTF	TGTGCCAGCAGCCTTCGGCCGACAGTGGCTGGGGCCAACGTCCTGACTTTC
-	TRBV5-1	13	TRBJ2-5	TRBD2	CASTVTSGETQYF	TGCGCCAGCACCGTGACTAGCGGAGAGACCCAGTACTTC
-	TRBV6-5	14	TRBJ1-5	-	CASSPEQGNQPQHF	TGTGCCAGCAGCCCCGAGCAGGGCAATCAGCCCCAGCATTTT
few	TRBV27	14	TRBJ2-7	TRBD2	CASRGLAGSHEQYF	TGTGCCAGCAGGGGACTAGCGGGATCCCACGAGCAGTACTTC
-	TRBV6-6	16	TRBJ2-1	TRBD2	CASSYLPGGTSGEQFF	TGTGCCAGCAGTTACTTACCCGGTGGGACTAGCGGTGAGCAGTTCTTC
once	TRBV4-3	15	TRBJ2-7	TRBD2	CASSQVAGGSYEQYF	TGCGCCAGCAGCCAAGTAGCGGGAGGATCCTACGAGCAGTACTTC
-	TRBV27	14	TRBJ1-5	-	CASSPVFQVVFQHF	TGTGCCAGCAGTCCCGTTTTTCAGGTCGTTTTTCAGCATTTT
-	TRBV7-9	16	TRBJ1-4	TRBD1	CASSPRQGFRREKLFF	TGTGCCAGCAGCCCTAGACAGGGGTTCAGGCGTGAAAAACTGTTTTTT
-	TRBV5-8	17	TRBJ2-7	TRBD1	CASSLLPGTGPSYEQYF	TGTGCCAGCAGCTTGTTACCCGGGACAGGACCATCCTACGAGCAGTACTTC
once	TRBV19	15	TRBJ1-5	-	CASSNRDNSNQPQHF	TGTGCCAGTAGTAACCGGGACAATAGCAATCAGCCCCAGCATTTT
-	TRBV4-3	18	TRBJ2-5	TRBD1	CASSQESPGQGLIETQYF	TGCGCCAGCAGCCAAGAGAGCCCTGGACAGGGGCTGATAGAGACCCAGTACTTC
-	TRBV24-1	12	TRBJ2-5	-	CATSPSKETQYF	TGTGCCACCAGCCCTAGTAAGGAGACCCAGTACTTC
-	TRBV6-2/TRBV6-3	16	TRBJ2-1	TRBD2	CASSYSSGRAYNEQFF	TGTGCCAGCAGTTACTCTAGCGGGAGGGCCTATAATGAGCAGTTCTTC
-	TRBV5-1	15	TRBJ2-3	TRBD1	CASSRWGQGTDTQYF	TGCGCCAGCAGCAGATGGGGACAGGGGACAGATACGCAGTATTTT
-	TRBV21-1	14	TRBJ1-5	-	CASSSRDREQPQHF	TGTGCCAGCAGCTCAAGGGACAGGGAACAGCCCCAGCATTTT
once	TRBV2	16	TRBJ2-5	-	CASRDTKGDTEETQYF	TGTGCCAGCAGAGATACGAAGGGGGACACCGAAGAGACCCAGTACTTC
-	TRBV27	17	TRBJ1-4	-	CASSPLWQKPTNEKLFF	TGTGCCAGCAGCCCCCTGTGGCAGAAACCAACTAATGAAAAACTGTTTTTT
-	TRBV19	16	TRBJ2-3	TRBD1	CASTSYRGGSADTQYF	TGTGCCAGTACCTCATACAGGGGCGGTAGTGCAGATACGCAGTATTTT
-	TRBV7-9	12	TRBJ2-7	-	CASSLVAWEQYF	TGTGCCAGCAGCTTAGTAGCCTGGGAGCAGTACTTC
once	TRBV15	13	TRBJ1-4	-	CATSRGEGEKLFF	TGTGCCACCAGCAGAGGGGAGGGAGAAAAACTGTTTTTT
-	TRBV18	17	TRBJ1-2	TRBD1	CASSPPLGQGAGYGYTF	TGTGCCAGCTCACCACCTCTCGGACAGGGGGCTGGCTATGGCTACACCTTC
-	TRBV27	16	TRBJ2-1	TRBD2	CASMTLAGTESDEQFF	TGTGCCAGCATGACTCTAGCGGGAACGGAAAGTGATGAGCAGTTCTTC
-	TRBV7-6	15	TRBJ2-7	-	CASSRLSGFTYEQYF	TGTGCCAGCAGCCGATTGAGCGGTTTTACCTACGAGCAGTACTTC
-	TRBV2	14	TRBJ1-2	-	CASSAGSLLGGYTF	TGTGCCAGCAGTGCAGGGTCCCTTTTAGGTGGCTACACCTTC
few	TRBV12-5	16	TRBJ2-5	TRBD1	CASGLGTGAPEETQYF	TGTGCTAGTGGTTTGGGGACAGGGGCCCCTGAAGAGACCCAGTACTTC
-	TRBV14	14	TRBJ1-2	-	CASSQDRRGAGYTF	TGTGCCAGCAGCCAAGATCGTCGGGGAGCGGGCTACACCTTC
-	TRBV5-1	14	TRBJ1-5	-	CASSYGGNSQPQHF	TGCGCCAGCAGCTATGGGGGGAACAGTCAGCCCCAGCATTTT
-	TRBV11-1	16	TRBJ2-7	TRBD2	CASSLFVAGGYGEQYF	TGTGCCAGCAGTTTGTTCGTAGCGGGAGGTTATGGCGAGCAGTACTTC
-	TRBV7-2	16	TRBJ2-7	-	CASSLGQWGRDYEQYF	TGTGCCAGCAGCTTAGGACAGTGGGGCAGGGACTACGAGCAGTACTTC
-	TRBV29-1	13	TRBJ1-2	-	CSAFGDQSYGYTF	TGCAGCGCCTTCGGGGATCAGAGCTATGGCTACACCTTC
-	TRBV27	14	TRBJ2-1	TRBD1	CASSHIDRDNEQFF	TGTGCCAGCAGCCATATTGACAGGGACAATGAGCAGTTCTTC
-	TRBV4-1	15	TRBJ2-3	TRBD2	CASSQVSGSPDTQYF	TGCGCCAGCAGCCAAGTAAGCGGGAGTCCAGATACGCAGTATTTT
-	TRBV11-3	14	TRBJ2-1	TRBD1	CASSRTGGYNEQFF	TGTGCCAGCAGCCGGACAGGGGGTTACAATGAGCAGTTCTTC
-	TRBV25-1	16	TRBJ2-7	TRBD2	CASSESNSGTHPEQYF	TGTGCCAGCAGTGAATCTAATAGCGGGACCCACCCCGAGCAGTACTTC
-	TRBV6-4	15	TRBJ2-3	TRBD2	CASSLGLAGADTQYF	TGTGCCAGCAGCCTCGGACTAGCGGGAGCAGATACGCAGTATTTT
-	TRBV19	14	TRBJ2-5	-	CASSTRGRRETQYF	TGTGCCAGTAGCACCCGGGGGAGACGGGAGACCCAGTACTTC
-	TRBV5-1	14	TRBJ1-1	TRBD1	CASSLITGDTEAFF	TGCGCCAGCAGCCTAATAACAGGGGACACTGAAGCTTTCTTT
-	TRBV4-3	17	TRBJ2-1	TRBD2	CASSPRRTGGSYNEQFF	TGCGCCAGCAGCCCGCGCCGGACGGGAGGGTCCTACAATGAGCAGTTCTTC
-	TRBV18	16	TRBJ2-3	-	CASSPPGQLSTDTQYF	TGTGCCAGCTCACCACCGGGACAACTTAGCACAGATACGCAGTATTTT
-	TRBV15	16	TRBJ2-7	TRBD2	CATSRELAGRSYEQYF	TGTGCCACCAGCAGGGAACTAGCGGGAAGATCCTACGAGCAGTACTTC
-	TRBV5-6	16	TRBJ1-5	-	CASSFTGQSSNQPQHF	TGTGCCAGCAGCTTCACCGGACAGAGTTCCAATCAGCCCCAGCATTTT